This note documents a single T cell receptor beta chain sequence. The target of this receptor is not known. Qualities for individual bases were not recorded, and no much larger clone is one base off. This sample is part of a study of identifying expanded T cells in peripheral blood (dated by TCRdb to between 2017 and 2020). Looking at the study overall: Technical replicates were generated by sequencing separate aliquots of the same genomic DNA pool, and four replicates were compared pairwise.

General conclusions and limits of the study: Across all healthy-donor time intervals, the beta-binomial model significantly lowered both the number of clones called differentially abundant and the false-positive rate. It was expected by the authors that biological variance in healthy repertoires might increase further over much longer intervals, such as months to years. Variance in clone template counts between roughly two-week samples significantly increased with total template count across all healthy donors. The binomial model flagged around 1.2 differentially abundant clones between technical replicates but about 16 over around 2 weeks and 19 to 20 over around four weeks.

No immune events such as infections were documented for the healthy donors during the collection period. Healthy-donor blood repertoires served as a training cohort to calibrate time-dependent variance in a beta-binomial model of T-cell clone differential abundance. The training cohort included 10 healthy donors, of whom 3 were female and 7 were male. The donors were between roughly 25 and 70 years old, with an average age of about 40 years. Whole blood from each healthy donor was obtained from a commercial supplier and was collected at three time points roughly 13 days apart. For immunosequencing, genomic DNA was extracted from whole blood that had not been sorted. The immunoSEQ Assay, which uses bias-controlled multiplex PCR amplification of genomic DNA, was used to profile TCRbeta CDR3 regions. On the authors' methods: The absolute abundance of each unique TCRbeta CDR3 region was quantified after sequences were collapsed and filtered. Differential abundance was tested with two models: a binomial (Fisher-equivalent) model and a beta-binomial model that adds time-dependent variance fitted from healthy donors. Any clone with fewer than 5 combined templates was excluded, and a clone was called differentially abundant if its Benjamini-Hochberg FDR was below 0.01. The form v = (b*log(k)+a)^2 was used to model beta-binomial variance as a function of total template count across the two samples. TCRdb obtained this table from immuneACCESS and retained in-frame rearrangements with V and J assigned. These tables miss some clones; where compared with another copy, unresolved V genes account for less than half of the shortfall, and the remainder is unexplained. D and trimming come from the DNA, and the V and J calls and clone size come from that table. A total of about 91,000 clones appear in this sample, 88% of them only once. The leading ten clones occupy 3% to 5% of the sample.

Germline trimming amounts to 0 bases on V and 0 bases on J, with 7 as the count of junction bases outside the gene matches. Via the germline V gene, CDR1 is SGHRS and CDR2 YFSETQ. Taken from cysteine to phenylalanine, the CDR3 has 17 residues. Only the CDR3 region is kept as DNA, spanning 51 bases read in frame from base 1. The V and J genes are TRBV5-1 and TRBJ2-3, with 7 central nucleotides matching TRBD1. This receptor was taken from a person aged 18 to 70 in good health. Source material: blood. This receptor carries the CDR3 CASSLGDRVKSTDTQYF. In nucleotide form, the sequence is TGCGCCAGCAGCTTGGGAGACAGGGTGAAGAGCACAGATACGCAGTATTTT.